This T cell receptor beta chain was retrieved from a study of vaccination and CD4 T cells after COVID-19 (dated by TCRdb to the early 2020s). Study-wide context: Convalescent patients had a positive SARS-CoV-2 result on nasal swab PCR, and of these patients, several had mild disease and one had severe disease. Post-COVID blood samples were collected from convalescent patients a median of around 100 days after diagnosis, with a range of roughly 30 to 170 days. For stimulating the cultures, overlapping spike peptide pools were used, derived from SARS-CoV-2 as well as from the common cold coronaviruses HCoV-NL63, HCoV-OC43 and HCoV-229E. In control cultures, a CEFX viral epitope pool was used as positive control, an HIV-1 Nef peptide pool was used as negative control, or no peptide was added. Two doses of either the Pfizer-BioNTech BNT162b2 vaccine (n=8) or the Moderna mRNA-1273 vaccine (n=2) were administered to participants. Post-vaccine blood samples were collected a median of approximately 72 days after the second vaccine dose, ranging from about 13 to 241 days. In the convalescent cohort there were six males and four females, among whom were two Hispanic individuals, seven Caucasians, two Asians and one multiracial person. In more than eight COVID-19 convalescent patients and several infection-naive healthy vaccine recipients, researchers compared the spike-specific CD4+ TCR repertoire from before mRNA vaccination with the repertoire from after. Broader findings and caveats from the paper: The median count of SARS-CoV-2-reactive clonotypes went up from 21 after infection to 35 to 40 after vaccination, although the change was not significant. In convalescent patients, nearly all vaccine-specific clones (304 of 307) were found to be mono-reactive for SARS-CoV-2 spike rather than cross-reactive with common cold coronaviruses. Only a relatively small number of convalescent patients were included in the study, and early timepoints following natural infection were not analyzed. Among the post-vaccine SARS-CoV-2-reactive clones in convalescent patients, a median approximately 90% showed up only after vaccination, which suggests vaccine-specific priming.

Libraries came from PCR. At the Johns Hopkins FTIC core, DNA from the cultured CD4+ T cells underwent TCR sequencing with the Oncomine TCR Beta short-read assay. The QIAamp micro DNA kit was used to extract genomic DNA from the cultured CD4+ T cells. Oncomine TCR Beta libraries from cultured CD4+ T cells were pooled with unique dual indexes and sequenced on an Illumina iSeq 100. Processing in the source paper ran as follows. Non-productive sequences were removed, and CDR3s that did not start with C, did not end with F or W, or were shorter than 7 amino acids were discarded. The MANAFEST web application was used to identify antigen-specific clonotypes by comparing peptide-stimulated wells against reference wells and other culture wells. For a clone to be called positive, the clone needed an FDR below 0.05, an odds ratio above 5, and a productive frequency above 0.1% in at least two of three replicate wells. A clonotype was classed as cross-reactive if the clonotype showed significant expansion both in SARS-CoV-2 spike wells and in at least one common cold coronavirus spike condition. Levenshtein distances (stringdist) and unrooted phylogenetic trees (ape) in R version 3.6.1 were used to assess CDR3 homology. The public sequencing data were trimmed at Q25 with fastp and processed into clonotypes with MiXCR by TCRdb, which kept only in-frame beta chains. Each record represents a unique CDR3 protein, reported with the most common genes and DNA among its rows. The V and J calls were not made by the authors but by TCRdb's processing. The sample table records more than 15,000 distinct CDR3 sequences; roughly 30% of these occur just once. In total, the top ten clones hold approximately 15% of the sample.

Points on this clonotype: Its antigen is still unknown. The record has no base qualities; no much larger clone is one base away.

The treatment or condition label for this specimen denotes: approximately 10-day PBMC culture with coronavirus spike peptide pools or control peptides (ViraFEST assay). The study used the ViraFEST assay, which expanded antigen-specific T cells with peptide pools and then identified expanded clonotypes by TCR sequencing. The convalescent patients' positive SARS-CoV-2 PCR tests were from March to December 2020, which was before the Alpha, Beta and Delta variants emerged in the United States. Under 2.5 million PBMCs per well were cultured in IMDM with roughly 4.8% human AB serum and 8 to 10 IU/ml IL-2, plus 10 ug/ml peptide pools. Half of the culture medium was replaced with fresh IL-2-containing medium on days 3 and 7. After approximately 10 days of culture, CD4+ T cells were isolated by negative selection using the EasySep CD4+ T cell isolation kit. Ficoll-Paque Plus gradient centrifugation was used to isolate PBMCs from whole blood, and the isolated PBMCs were then either used fresh or cryopreserved at -140C. In general, triplicate wells were set up for every culture condition.

The clonotype was recovered from a human donor with COVID-19. Sequenced: cultured CD4+ T cells from blood.

The DNA reads TGTGCCAGCAGCCCCGAGGGACGGGACTACGAGCAGTACTTC. Its coded protein is CASSPEGRDYEQYF. This chain joins TRBV7-3 to TRBJ2-7, with the D call perhaps TRBD1 or TRBD2, each one matching 5 bases. From a lookup of the germline V gene, CDR1 and CDR2 are SGHTA and FQGTGA. V is clipped by 5 bases and J by 3 bases, and the sequence between their germline boundaries is 14 bases long. There are 14 amino acids in the CDR3, from cysteine to phenylalanine inclusive. CDR3 DNA only is kept here, 42 bases in frame from base 1.